This T cell receptor (beta chain) was identified during a study of shared clonotypes between healthy human individuals. Study-wide points: Around 5% of naive CD4 clonotypes were common to a few donors. Clonotype sharing among donors likely depends on sequencing depth.

Negatively enriched CD4+ T cells were divided by CD45RA into naive and memory. Each cell subset's genomic DNA was divided evenly among several immunoSEQ plates. TCRdb keeps only in-frame clones here, not all; method: immunoSEQ multiplex PCR. The table records about 1 million clones, around 76% of them present only once. The CDR3 spans 16 residues. Germline V CDR1 and CDR2: SNHLY, FYNNEI. After removal of 6 bases from V and 5 bases from J, the junction contained 5 bases not matched to a gene. This clone has only one observation. Antigen unknown. The TCR was taken from a man between 18 and 35 years old in good health. The chain is built from TRBV2 and TRBJ2-1, with TRBD2 identical over 15 bases. The specimen was memory CD4+ T cells sorted from blood. As to subset: CD45RA-negative fraction. DNA for the CDR3: TGTGCCAGCAGGCGGACTAGCGGGGGGGCCAACAATGAGCAGTTCTTC. It translates to CASRRTSGGANNEQFF.